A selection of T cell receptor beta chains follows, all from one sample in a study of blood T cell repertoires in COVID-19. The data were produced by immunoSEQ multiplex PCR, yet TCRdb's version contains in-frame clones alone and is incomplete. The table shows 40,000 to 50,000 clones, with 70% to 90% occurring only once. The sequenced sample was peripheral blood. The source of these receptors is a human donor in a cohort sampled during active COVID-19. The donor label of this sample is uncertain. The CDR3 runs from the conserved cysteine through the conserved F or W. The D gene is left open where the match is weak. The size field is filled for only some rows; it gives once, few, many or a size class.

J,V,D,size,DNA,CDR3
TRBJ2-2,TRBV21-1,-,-,TGTGCCAGCAGCAAAGCCGCAGGGCCGGACAACCAACGATCGACCGGGGAGCTGTTTTTT,CASSKAAGPDNQRSTGELFF
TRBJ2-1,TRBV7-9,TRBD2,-,TGTGCCAGCAGCCCAAAGGGTAAAACTAGCGGGGGGGCGAATGAGCAGTTCTTC,CASSPKGKTSGGANEQFF
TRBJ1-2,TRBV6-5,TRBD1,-,TGTGCCAGCAGACAGACAGGGGCGGGCTACACCTTC,CASRQTGAGYTF
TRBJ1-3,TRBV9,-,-,TGTGCCAGCAGCGCCCTGACAGTTGGCACCATATATTTT,CASSALTVGTIYF
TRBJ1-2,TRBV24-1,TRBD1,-,TGTGCCACCAGTGATCCGGGACAGAGCTACACCTTC,CATSDPGQSYTF
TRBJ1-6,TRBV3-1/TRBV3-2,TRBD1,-,TGTGCCAGCAGCCAAGACGAGGCCAGGGGGTCACCCCTCCACTTT,CASSQDEARGSPLHF
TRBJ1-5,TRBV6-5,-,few,TGTGCCAGCAGGCCCCGGGAGGGGTCTCAGCCCCAGCATTTT,CASRPREGSQPQHF
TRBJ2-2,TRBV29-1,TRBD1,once,TGCAGCGTTGAAGTAGGGACAGGGATCGGCACCGGGGAGCTGTTTTTT,CSVEVGTGIGTGELFF
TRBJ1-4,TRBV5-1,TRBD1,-,TGCGCCAGCAGCTTCCGGGACAGTAGTGAAAAACTGTTTTTT,CASSFRDSSEKLFF
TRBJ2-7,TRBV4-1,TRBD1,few,TGCGCCAGCAGCCAACCAGGGGGCCTTTTCCGGGAGCAGTACTTC,CASSQPGGLFREQYF
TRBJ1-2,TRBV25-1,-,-,TGTGCCAGCAGTAAGGCCGGGACTAACTATGGCTACACCTTC,CASSKAGTNYGYTF
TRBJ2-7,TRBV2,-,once,TGTGCCAGCAGTGACCAGACAGCTAGGGTCGAGCAGTACTTC,CASSDQTARVEQYF
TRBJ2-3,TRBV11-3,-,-,TGTGCCAGCAGCTCCCCGACAGAAGTAACAGATACGCAGTATTTT,CASSSPTEVTDTQYF
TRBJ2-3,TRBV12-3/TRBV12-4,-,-,TGTGCCAGCAGTTTGCGAGTGGATACGCAGTATTTT,CASSLRVDTQYF
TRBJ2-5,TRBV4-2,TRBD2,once,TGTGCCAGCAGCCATGGGACTAGCGGGGGGCAAGAGACCCAGTACTTC,CASSHGTSGGQETQYF
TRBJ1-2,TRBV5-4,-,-,TGTGCCAGCAGCCCAGGGAATTGGGATGGCTACACCTTC,CASSPGNWDGYTF
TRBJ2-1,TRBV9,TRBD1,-,TGTGCCAGCAGCGACGGGGGCGGGACAGGGTCCCATGAGCAGTTCTTC,CASSDGGGTGSHEQFF
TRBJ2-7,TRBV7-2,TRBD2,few,TGTGCCAGCAGCTTAGTCCAGCGGGGGGCCTACGCGCAGTACTTC,CASSLVQRGAYAQYF
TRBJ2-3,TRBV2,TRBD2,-,TGTGCCAGCAGCAGAGGGCCTAGCGGGGGGGGCACAGATACGCAGTATTTT,CASSRGPSGGGTDTQYF
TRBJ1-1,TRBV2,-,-,TGTGCCAGCAGTGAAGTTTTTCAGGGGAACACTGAAGCTTTCTTT,CASSEVFQGNTEAFF
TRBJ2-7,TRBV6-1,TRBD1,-,TGTGCCAGCAAACGACAGGGGGCGCGTGACGAGCAGTACTTC,CASKRQGARDEQYF
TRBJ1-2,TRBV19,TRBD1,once,TGCGCCAGTAGTACAGGGGAGTACTATGGCTACACCTTC,CASSTGEYYGYTF
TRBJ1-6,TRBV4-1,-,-,TGCGCCAGCAGCTTAGACAGAAATTCACCCCTCCACTTT,CASSLDRNSPLHF
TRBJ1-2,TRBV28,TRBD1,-,TGTGCCAGCAATAACAGGGGCGGAGCTAACTATGGCTACACCTTC,CASNNRGGANYGYTF
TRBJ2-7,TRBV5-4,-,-,TGTGCCAGCAGCCCCACAGGGACCGAGCAGTACTTC,CASSPTGTEQYF
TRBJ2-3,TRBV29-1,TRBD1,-,TGCAGCGTTGGGTGGCAGGGGGCTGATACGCAGTATTTT,CSVGWQGADTQYF
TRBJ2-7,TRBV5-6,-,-,TGTGCCAGCTGGGGACAATTCTCCTACGAGCAGTACTTC,CASWGQFSYEQYF
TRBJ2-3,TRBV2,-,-,TGTGCCAGCACCCCCAGCGGATACTTTTCAGATACGCAGTATTTT,CASTPSGYFSDTQYF
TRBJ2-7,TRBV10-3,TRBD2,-,TGTGCCATCAGCACTAGCGGGGGGGCCGGTAGGTACGAGCAGTACTTC,CAISTSGGAGRYEQYF
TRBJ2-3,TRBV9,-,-,TGTGCCAGCAGCGTAGCCTGGCTCGCGGCAGATACGCAGTATTTT,CASSVAWLAADTQYF
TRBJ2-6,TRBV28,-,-,TGTGCCAGCAGACGAGACTCTGGGGCCAACGTCCTGACTTTC,CASRRDSGANVLTF
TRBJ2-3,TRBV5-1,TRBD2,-,TGCGCCAGCAGCTTGGTAGCGGGGGGCCGCGGAGATACGCAGTATTTT,CASSLVAGGRGDTQYF
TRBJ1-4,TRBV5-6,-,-,TGTGCCAGCAGCTTGTTACTGGTTACAACTAATGAAAAACTGTTTTTT,CASSLLLVTTNEKLFF
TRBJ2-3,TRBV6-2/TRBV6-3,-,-,TGTGCCAGCAGCCCAACGGCGGGGAGCACAGATACGCAGTATTTT,CASSPTAGSTDTQYF
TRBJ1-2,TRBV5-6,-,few,TGTGCCAGCAGCTTGGCCGGAGGATTCTATGGCTACACCTTC,CASSLAGGFYGYTF
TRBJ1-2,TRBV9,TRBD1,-,TGTGCCAGCAGGCTAGGGGGCAGCGATGGCTACACCTTC,CASRLGGSDGYTF
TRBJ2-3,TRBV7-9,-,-,TGTGCCAGCAGGGGGGCCATATCCACAGATACGCAGTATTTT,CASRGAISTDTQYF
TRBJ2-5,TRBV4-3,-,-,TGCGCCAGCAGCCAACACATCAGGGGTGCGGGGACCCAGTACTTC,CASSQHIRGAGTQYF
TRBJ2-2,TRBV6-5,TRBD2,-,TGTGCCAGCAGTTACTCTTTACTAGCGGGCGCCGGGGAGCTGTTTTTT,CASSYSLLAGAGELFF
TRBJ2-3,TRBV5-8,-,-,TGTGCCAGCAGCCCACCCGTTGCGGAGCCTACAGATACGCAGTATTTT,CASSPPVAEPTDTQYF
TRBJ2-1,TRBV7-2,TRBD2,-,TGTGCCAGCAGCTTTGGCCCAGCGGGGCCCAATGAGCAGTTCTTC,CASSFGPAGPNEQFF